The 26 T cell receptor beta chains reported below all come from one sample, sequenced in a study of preoperative IRX-2 immunotherapy in early breast cancer. This table comes from immunoSEQ multiplex PCR, and its TCRdb copy is limited to in-frame clones, with some not included. This table has 35,000 to 50,000 clones, about 95% appearing once. Treatment reported: preoperative locoregional IRX-2 cytokine immunotherapy. The sample consisted of tumor tissue, taken after IRX-2 immunotherapy. The receptor source for this set is a human donor with breast cancer.

The V call is TRBV5-6, the J call TRBJ2-7; D possibly corresponds to TRBD1 (5 bases). The V end was cut by 6 bases, the J end by 1 base, with 11 bases between. The germline gives CDR1 SGHDT, CDR2 YYEEEE. The CDR3 is 13 amino acids. CDR3 DNA: TGTGCCAGCACCGAAGGGGCGTCCTACGAGCAGTACTTC. Amino acids: CASTEGASYEQYF.

The J gene is TRBJ2-3, the V gene TRBV9; no definite D call. CDR1 and CDR2 (germline): SGDLS, YYNGEE. Trimming took off 2 bases at V and 0 bases at J, with 10 bases between the two ends. This CDR3 comprises 15 residues. CDR3 coding DNA: TGTGCCAGCAGCGTCGTTAGTCCCAGCACAGATACGCAGTATTTT. This translates into CASSVVSPSTDTQYF.

The V gene is TRBV6-6, the J gene TRBJ2-5, with D possibly being TRBD1 (6 bases). V was clipped by 5 bases and J by 3 bases, with 10 bases between them. CDR1 MNHNY and CDR2 SVGAGI come from the germline V gene (reference sequence). The CDR3 extends over 13 amino acids. The CDR3 nucleotides are TGTGCCAGCAGTAACAACAGGGAAGAGACCCAGTACTTC. Translation: CASSNNREETQYF.

The chain uses TRBV18 and TRBJ2-1, with 12 bases matching TRBD2. V lost 2 bases to trimming and J lost 8 bases; unmatched junction nucleotides: 7. This CDR3 region has 16 residues. Germline assignment: CDR1 KGHSH and CDR2 LQKENI. This CDR3 reads CASSPTTSGSSYEQFF. The CDR3, as DNA: TGTGCCAGCTCACCAACGACTAGCGGGAGTTCGTATGAGCAGTTCTTC.

The chain carries TRBV5-4 and TRBJ2-1, with D perhaps TRBD2 (6 bases). The CDR3 contains 14 residues. In germline, CDR1 is SGHNT, CDR2 YYREEE (reference sequence). Deletions cut 1 base from V and 10 bases from J, with 15 bases between. The DNA for the CDR3 is TGTGCCAGCAGCTTGATTGGGACTCGGAAAGAGCAGTTCTTC. Its translation is CASSLIGTRKEQFF.

The chain uses TRBV4-3 and TRBJ2-7; D might be TRBD1 (6 bases). The V gene's germline CDR1 is LGHNA and CDR2 YSLEER. Deletions cut 0 bases from V and 3 bases from J, with 12 bases between. The CDR3 runs to 15 residues. The CDR3 sequence is CASSQDNTGYYEQYF. CDR3 DNA sequence: TGCGCCAGCAGCCAAGATAATACAGGGTACTACGAGCAGTACTTC.

The rearrangement uses TRBV7-8 and TRBJ2-7, with TRBD2 matching 13 bases. The CDR3 is 14 residues long. The J segment lost 7 bases and the V segment lost 3 bases, leaving 3 bases of the junction unmatched. CDR1 is SGHVS and CDR2 is FQNEAQ in the germline V gene. CDR3 protein: CASSFTSGGAEQYF. In DNA, the CDR3 is TGTGCCAGCAGCTTTACTAGCGGGGGGGCTGAGCAGTACTTC.

The genes are TRBV12-5 and TRBJ2-1, with TRBD2 matching over 7 bases. The CDR3 spans 16 residues. Germline values: CDR1 LGHNT, CDR2 FRNRAP. Unmatched junction bases numbered 12, after V lost 1 base and J lost 9 bases. The DNA of the CDR3 is TGTGCTAGTGGTTTGGCCCTAGCGGAAGCTTTGAGTGAGCAGTTCTTC. It encodes CASGLALAEALSEQFF.

CDR3 sequence reads: CASSVDRGFNTGELFF. CDR3 nucleotides: TGTGCCAGCAGCGTGGACAGGGGCTTTAACACCGGGGAGCTGTTTTTT. The J gene is TRBJ2-2, the V gene TRBV9; 9 bases align to TRBD1. The trim removed 2 bases at V and 2 bases at J, leaving 4 bases unmatched. Germline V gene lookup returns CDR1 SGDLS and CDR2 YYNGEE. The CDR3 extends over 16 amino acids.

The V and J genes are TRBV5-6 and TRBJ2-7; D possibly uses TRBD1 or TRBD2 (5 bases each). The CDR3 runs to 13 residues. V was clipped by 3 bases and J by 2 bases, with 9 bases between them. CDR1 and CDR2 (germline): SGHDT, YYEEEE. The chain's CDR3 is CASSSQGAYEQYF. The CDR3 bases are TGTGCCAGCAGCTCGCAGGGAGCCTACGAGCAGTACTTC.

This clone was detected only once. This chain links TRBV7-3 with TRBJ1-2, with a weak D call TRBD1 (5 bases). CDR1 is SGHTA and CDR2 is FQGTGA in the germline V gene. Trimming removed 2 bases at V and 5 bases at J, with 9 bases between. The length of the CDR3 is 13 residues. For the CDR3, the DNA is TGTGCCAGCAGCTTAGACAGCTATTATGGCTACACCTTC. Amino acid sequence: CASSLDSYYGYTF.

The J gene is TRBJ2-5, the V gene TRBV5-8, with D possibly being TRBD1 (5 bases). From germline, CDR1 is SGHTS and CDR2 YDEGEE. Trimming stripped 2 bases from V and 1 base from J, with 15 bases between. The CDR3 loop spans 16 amino acids. The CDR3 DNA sequence: TGTGCCAGCAGCTTCGAAAAGAGACAGCTCCAAGAGACCCAGTACTTC. It specifies CASSFEKRQLQETQYF.

The V gene is TRBV14, the J gene TRBJ1-1; a weak D match, TRBD1 (6 bases). The germline gives CDR1 SGHDN, CDR2 FVKESK. The V and J ends lost 0 bases and 4 bases respectively, with 12 bases between them. The CDR3 is 15 amino acids. The CDR3 nucleotides read TGTGCCAGCAGCCAAGATTGGACAGTCCCCACTGAAGCTTTCTTT. Translated, it gives CASSQDWTVPTEAFF.

The rearrangement links TRBV29-1 to TRBJ2-5; D possibly corresponds to TRBD1 (6 bases). The last part of the DNA fits TRBJ2-7 better; the J call may be wrong. Germline CDR1 SQVTM, CDR2 ANQGSEA. CDR3 length equals 13 residues. The CDR3 DNA is TGCAGCTTCCAGACAGGTACAAAATACGAGCAGTACTTC. Translating it yields CSFQTGTKYEQYF.

The chain recombines TRBV5-6 with TRBJ1-2; the D gene is possibly TRBD1 (5 bases). The CDR3 is 13 amino acids. V was clipped by 5 bases and J by 2 bases, with 10 bases between them. Germline CDR1 and CDR2: SGHDT and YYEEEE. This CDR3 reads CASSRGANYGYTF. The CDR3 DNA follows: TGTGCCAGCAGTCGAGGGGCAAACTATGGCTACACCTTC.

V is TRBV7-2 and J is TRBJ1-5; 8 bases align to TRBD1. V dropped 4 bases and J dropped 6; count of bases not matched to a gene: 14. Germline V lookup: CDR1 SGHTA, CDR2 FQGNSA. The CDR3 consists of 17 residues. The CDR3 here is CASSSKRVRGLGQPQHF. The CDR3 DNA is TGTGCCAGCAGCTCCAAACGTGTCAGGGGGCTCGGTCAGCCCCAGCATTTT.

To note about this clone: Mismatch with germline at one junction end may stem from a read error. This chain joins TRBV6-5 and TRBJ2-7; 9 bases map to TRBD1. The CDR3 totals 15 residues. The germline V gene has CDR1 MNHEY and CDR2 SVGAGI. The CDR3: CASSSPGQGSYEQHF. In nucleotides, the CDR3 is TGTGCCAGCAGTTCCCCGGGACAGGGAAGTTACGAGCAGCACTTC.

The rearrangement links TRBV6-6 to TRBJ1-1, with TRBD1 identical over 9 bases. Per the germline V gene, CDR1 is MNHNY and CDR2 is SVGAGI (reference sequence). This CDR3 region has 14 residues. V dropped 2 bases and J dropped 7; count of bases not matched to a gene: 5. CDR3 DNA: TGTGCCAGCAGTTACGCGGGACAGGGAGATGAAGCTTTCTTT. Encoded protein: CASSYAGQGDEAFF.

CDR3 nucleotides: TGTGCCAGCAGTTTCGGTTTCGGACAGGCATTTGTCGAGCAGTACTTC. This sequence encodes CASSFGFGQAFVEQYF. This chain uses TRBV27 with TRBJ2-7, with 7 bases lining up with TRBD1. CDR1 and CDR2 from the germline V gene are MNHEY and SMNVEV (reference sequence). J was trimmed by 6 bases and V by 3 bases; bases with no gene match: 14. This CDR3 contains 16 residues.

This clone occurred once. V gene TRBV4-3 combines with J gene TRBJ2-3; maybe TRBD2 (7 bases). Trimming pared 4 bases from V and 5 bases from J, leaving 16 bases between. The CDR3 runs 15 residues. Germline CDR1 reads LGHNA; CDR2 reads YSLEER. CDR3 DNA: TGCGCCAGCAGCCTTATAGGGGGGGGCCAAGATACGCAGTATTTT. This sequence encodes CASSLIGGGQDTQYF.

The rearrangement joins TRBV5-1 to TRBJ2-1; 14 nucleotides match TRBD2. This CDR3 is built from 17 residues. Germline V gene lookup returns CDR1 SGHRS and CDR2 YFSETQ. V shed 3 bases and J 7 bases; nucleotides not matched to a gene: 9. CDR3 nucleotide sequence: TGCGCCAGCAGCTGGGCGCGGGGGACTAGCGGGGGTAATGAGCAGTTCTTC. Its protein is CASSWARGTSGGNEQFF.

This chain uses TRBV5-1 with TRBJ2-1; D ambiguous. V gave up 4 bases and J gave up 4 bases, with 6 bases separating them. CDR3 length: 12 amino acids. CDR1 and CDR2 (germline): SGHRS, YFSETQ. The CDR3 bases are TGCGCCAGCAGCGTAACTTACAATGAGCAGTTCTTC. This sequence encodes CASSVTYNEQFF.

The chain carries TRBV19 and TRBJ1-2; no clear D. The CDR3 length is 14 residues. The ends were cut back, 3 bases at V and 1 base at J, with 9 bases in the middle. Germline assignment: CDR1 LNHDA and CDR2 SQIVND (reference sequence). CDR3 loop: CASSIRANNYGYTF. CDR3 nucleotide sequence: TGTGCCAGTAGTATTCGTGCAAATAACTATGGCTACACCTTC.

CDR3 DNA: TGTGCCAGCAGACGGGACAGGGCTGGCACTGAAGCTTTCTTT. Encoded protein: CASRRDRAGTEAFF. The rearrangement links TRBV6-6 to TRBJ1-1; 9 bases are a match to TRBD1. The germline V gene encodes CDR1 MNHNY and CDR2 SVGAGI (reference sequence). The CDR3 runs 14 residues. V was pared by 6 bases and J by 4 bases, with 6 bases of the junction left unmatched.

V is TRBV29-1 and J is TRBJ1-1; unclear D gene. Germline CDR1 is SQVTM and CDR2 is ANQGSEA. Trimming cost V 6 bases and J 3 bases, with 8 bases left between them. The CDR3 extends over 11 amino acids. The CDR3, as DNA: TGCAGCGTCAACTACGACACTGAAGCTTTCTTT. Protein product: CSVNYDTEAFF.

The rearrangement uses TRBV5-1 and TRBJ1-2, with a possible D match to TRBD1 (5 bases). The CDR3 covers 14 residues. Per germline, CDR1 SGHRS and CDR2 YFSETQ. Trimming removed 2 bases at V and 4 bases at J, with 12 bases between. The chain's CDR3 is CASSLMGHSYGYTF. CDR3 DNA sequence: TGCGCCAGCAGCTTAATGGGGCATTCCTATGGCTACACCTTC.